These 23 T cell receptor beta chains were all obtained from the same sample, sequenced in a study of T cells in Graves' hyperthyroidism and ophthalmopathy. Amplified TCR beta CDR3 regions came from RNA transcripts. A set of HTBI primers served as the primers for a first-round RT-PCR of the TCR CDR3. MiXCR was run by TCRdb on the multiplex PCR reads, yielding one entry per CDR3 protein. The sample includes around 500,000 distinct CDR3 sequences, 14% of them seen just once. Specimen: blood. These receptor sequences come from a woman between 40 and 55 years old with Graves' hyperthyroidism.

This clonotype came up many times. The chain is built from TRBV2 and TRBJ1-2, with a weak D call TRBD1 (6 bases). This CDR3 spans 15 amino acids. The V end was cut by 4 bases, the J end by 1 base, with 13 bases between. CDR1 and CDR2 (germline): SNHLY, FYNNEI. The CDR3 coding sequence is TGTGCCAGCAGTGCCGGAGGGGGGCTTAACTATGGCTACACCTTC. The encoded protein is CASSAGGGLNYGYTF.

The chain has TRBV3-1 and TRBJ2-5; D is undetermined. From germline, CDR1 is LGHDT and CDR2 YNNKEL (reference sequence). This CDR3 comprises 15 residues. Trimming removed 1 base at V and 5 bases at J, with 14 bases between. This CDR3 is CASSQVNSILETQYF. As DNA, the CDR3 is TGTGCCAGCAGCCAAGTTAATAGTATTTTGGAGACCCAGTACTTC.

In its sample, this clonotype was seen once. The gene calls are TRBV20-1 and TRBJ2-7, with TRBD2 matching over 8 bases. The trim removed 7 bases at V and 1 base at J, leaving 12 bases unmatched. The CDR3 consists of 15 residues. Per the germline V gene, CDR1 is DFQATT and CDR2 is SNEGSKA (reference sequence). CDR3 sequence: CSVLAGREESYEQYF. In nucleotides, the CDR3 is TGCAGTGTCCTCGCGGGGCGGGAGGAATCCTACGAGCAGTACTTC.

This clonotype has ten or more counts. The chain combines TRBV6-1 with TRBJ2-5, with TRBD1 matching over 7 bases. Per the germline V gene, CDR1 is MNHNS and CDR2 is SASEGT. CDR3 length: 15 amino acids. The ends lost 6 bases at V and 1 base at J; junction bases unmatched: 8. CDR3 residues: CASSRGQEAQETQYF. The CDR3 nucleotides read TGTGCCAGCAGCCGAGGACAGGAGGCCCAAGAGACCCAGTACTTC.

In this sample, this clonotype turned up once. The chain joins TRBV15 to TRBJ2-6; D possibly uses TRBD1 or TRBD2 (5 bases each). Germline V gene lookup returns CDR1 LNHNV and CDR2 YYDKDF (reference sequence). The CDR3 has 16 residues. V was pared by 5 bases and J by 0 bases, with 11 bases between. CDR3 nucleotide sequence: TGTGCCACCAGCCAGGGACGGACCTCTGGGGCCAACGTCCTGACTTTC. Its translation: CATSQGRTSGANVLTF. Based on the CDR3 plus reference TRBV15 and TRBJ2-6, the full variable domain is DAMVIQNPRYQVTQFGKPVTLSCSQTLNHNVMYWYQQKSSQAPKLLFHYYDKDFNNEADTPDNFQSRRPNTSFCFLDIRSPGLGDTAMYLCATSQGRTSGANVLTFGAGSRLTVL.

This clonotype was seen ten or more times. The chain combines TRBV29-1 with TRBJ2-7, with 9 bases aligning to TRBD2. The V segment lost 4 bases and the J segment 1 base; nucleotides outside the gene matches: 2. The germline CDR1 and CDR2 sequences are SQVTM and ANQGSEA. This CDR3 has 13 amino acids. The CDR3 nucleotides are TGCAGCGTTGTGACTAGCGGTTCCTACGAGCAGTACTTC. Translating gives CSVVTSGSYEQYF.

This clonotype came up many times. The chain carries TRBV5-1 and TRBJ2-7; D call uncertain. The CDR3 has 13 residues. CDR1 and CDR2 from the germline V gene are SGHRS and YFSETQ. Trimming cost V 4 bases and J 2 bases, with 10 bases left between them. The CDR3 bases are TGCGCCAGCAGCGAGGAAGTCGCCTACGAGCAGTACTTC. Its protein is CASSEEVAYEQYF.

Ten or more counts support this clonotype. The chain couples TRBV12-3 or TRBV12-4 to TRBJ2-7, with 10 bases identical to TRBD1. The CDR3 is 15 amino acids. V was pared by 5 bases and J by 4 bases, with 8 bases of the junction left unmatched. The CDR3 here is CASSLETGGPYEQYF. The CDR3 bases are TGTGCCAGCAGTCTGGAGACAGGGGGCCCTTACGAGCAGTACTTC.

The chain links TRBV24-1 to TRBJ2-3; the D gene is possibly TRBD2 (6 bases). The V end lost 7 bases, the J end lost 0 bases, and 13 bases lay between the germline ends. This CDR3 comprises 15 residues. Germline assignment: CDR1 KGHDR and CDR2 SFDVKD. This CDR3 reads CATSAPGLSTDTQYF. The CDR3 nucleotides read TGTGCCACCAGCGCCCCGGGACTCAGCACAGATACGCAGTATTTT.

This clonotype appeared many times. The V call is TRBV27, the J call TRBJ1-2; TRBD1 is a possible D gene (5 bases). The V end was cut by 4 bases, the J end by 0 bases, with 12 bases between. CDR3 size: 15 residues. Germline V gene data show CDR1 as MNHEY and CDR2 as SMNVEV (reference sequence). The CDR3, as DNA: TGTGCCAGCAGTTCCCCGGGGGGACCTAACTATGGCTACACCTTC. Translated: CASSSPGGPNYGYTF.

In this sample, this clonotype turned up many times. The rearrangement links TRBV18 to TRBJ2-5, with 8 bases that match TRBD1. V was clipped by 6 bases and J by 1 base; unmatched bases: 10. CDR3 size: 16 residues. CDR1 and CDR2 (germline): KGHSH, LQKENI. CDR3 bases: TGTGCCAGCTCGCGGTGGACAGGGACCCCCCAAGAGACCCAGTACTTC. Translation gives CASSRWTGTPQETQYF.

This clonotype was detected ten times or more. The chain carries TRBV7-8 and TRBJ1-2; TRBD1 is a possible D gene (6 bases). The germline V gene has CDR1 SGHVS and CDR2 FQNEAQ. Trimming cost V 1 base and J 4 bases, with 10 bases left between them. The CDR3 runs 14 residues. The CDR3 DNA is TGTGCCAGCAGCTTAGACAGGGAGGCCTATGGCTACACCTTC. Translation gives CASSLDREAYGYTF.

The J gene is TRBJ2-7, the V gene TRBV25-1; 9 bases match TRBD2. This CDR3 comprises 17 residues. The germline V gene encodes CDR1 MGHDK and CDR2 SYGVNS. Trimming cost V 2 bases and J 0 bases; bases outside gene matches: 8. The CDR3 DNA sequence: TGTGCCAGCAGTGAACCCCTGGCTAGCGGGGTCTCCTACGAGCAGTACTTC. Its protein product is CASSEPLASGVSYEQYF.

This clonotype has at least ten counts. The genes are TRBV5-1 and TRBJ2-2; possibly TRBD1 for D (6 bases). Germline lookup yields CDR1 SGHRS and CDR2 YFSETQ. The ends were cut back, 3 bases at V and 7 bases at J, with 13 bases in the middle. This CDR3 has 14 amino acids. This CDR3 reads CASSSSGQIGELFF. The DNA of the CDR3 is TGCGCCAGCAGCTCCTCCGGACAGATCGGGGAGCTGTTTTTT.

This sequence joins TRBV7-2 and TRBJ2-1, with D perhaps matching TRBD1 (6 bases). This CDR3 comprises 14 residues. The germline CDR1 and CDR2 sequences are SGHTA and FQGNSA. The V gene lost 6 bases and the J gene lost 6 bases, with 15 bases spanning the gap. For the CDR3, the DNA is TGTGCCAGCAGGTTCGGTATGGACAGCAATGAGCAGTTCTTC. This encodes CASRFGMDSNEQFF. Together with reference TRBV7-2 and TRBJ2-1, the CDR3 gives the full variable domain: GAGVSQSPSNKVTEKGKDVELRCDPISGHTALYWYRQSLGQGLEFLIYFQGNSAPDKSGLPSDRFSAERTGGSVSTLTIQRTQQEDSAVYLCASRFGMDSNEQFFGPGTRLTVL.

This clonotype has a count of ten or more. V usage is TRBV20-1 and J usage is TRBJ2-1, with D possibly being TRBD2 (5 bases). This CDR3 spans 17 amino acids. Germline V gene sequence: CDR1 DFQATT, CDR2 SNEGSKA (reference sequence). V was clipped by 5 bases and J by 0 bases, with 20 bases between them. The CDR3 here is CSARPRAGISSYNEQFF. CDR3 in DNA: TGCAGTGCTCGCCCCCGGGCCGGGATTAGCTCCTACAATGAGCAGTTCTTC.

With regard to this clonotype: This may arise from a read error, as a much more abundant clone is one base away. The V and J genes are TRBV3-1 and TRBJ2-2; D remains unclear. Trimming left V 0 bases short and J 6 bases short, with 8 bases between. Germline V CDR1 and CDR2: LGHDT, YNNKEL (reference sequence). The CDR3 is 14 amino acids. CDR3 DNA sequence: TGTGCCAGCAGCCAAGACGCTTTCGCCGGGGAGCTGTTTTTT. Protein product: CASSQDAFAGELFF.

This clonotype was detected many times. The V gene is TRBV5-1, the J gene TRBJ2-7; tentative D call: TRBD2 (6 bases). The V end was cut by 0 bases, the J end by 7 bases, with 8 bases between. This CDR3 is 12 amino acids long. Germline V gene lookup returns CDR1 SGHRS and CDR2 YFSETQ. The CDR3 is CASSLVAGEQYF. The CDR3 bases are TGCGCCAGCAGCTTGGTCGCGGGGGAGCAGTACTTC.

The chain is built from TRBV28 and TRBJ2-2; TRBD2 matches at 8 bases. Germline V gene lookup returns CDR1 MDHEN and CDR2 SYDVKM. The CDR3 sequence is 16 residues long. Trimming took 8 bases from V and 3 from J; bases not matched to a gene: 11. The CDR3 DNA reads TGTGCCAGCCGCGGCAGCGGGAGTTTCGACACCGGGGAGCTGTTTTTT. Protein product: CASRGSGSFDTGELFF.

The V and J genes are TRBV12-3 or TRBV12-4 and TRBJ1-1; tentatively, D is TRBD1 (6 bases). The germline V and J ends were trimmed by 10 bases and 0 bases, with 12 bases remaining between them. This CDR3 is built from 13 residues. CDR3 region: CATRTVLNTEAFF. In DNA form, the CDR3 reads TGTGCCACTCGGACAGTTTTGAACACTGAAGCTTTCTTT.

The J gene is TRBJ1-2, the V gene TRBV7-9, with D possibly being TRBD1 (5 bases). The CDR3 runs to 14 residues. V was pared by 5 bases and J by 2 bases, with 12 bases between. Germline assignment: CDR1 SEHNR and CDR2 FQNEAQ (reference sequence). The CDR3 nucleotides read TGTGCCAGCAGCAAACCGACAGAAAACTATGGCTACACCTTC. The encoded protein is CASSKPTENYGYTF.

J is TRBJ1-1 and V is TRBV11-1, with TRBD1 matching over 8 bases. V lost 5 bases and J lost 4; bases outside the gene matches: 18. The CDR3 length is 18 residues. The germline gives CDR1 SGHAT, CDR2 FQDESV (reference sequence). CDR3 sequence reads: CASSPSGRGLRGGTEAFF. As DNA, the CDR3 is TGTGCCAGCAGCCCCTCGGGCAGGGGGCTCCGGGGGGGCACTGAAGCTTTCTTT.

In DNA form, the CDR3 reads TGTGCCAGTAGTCCCCCGGCGGGACAGCGGAATTCACCCCTCCACTTT. It is translated as CASSPPAGQRNSPLHF. V usage is TRBV19 and J usage is TRBJ1-6, with 7 bases fitting TRBD1. CDR1 is LNHDA, CDR2 SQIVND, per germline (reference sequence). This CDR3 spans 16 amino acids. Trimming at V came to 5 bases and at J to 7 bases, leaving 11 bases not matched to a gene.